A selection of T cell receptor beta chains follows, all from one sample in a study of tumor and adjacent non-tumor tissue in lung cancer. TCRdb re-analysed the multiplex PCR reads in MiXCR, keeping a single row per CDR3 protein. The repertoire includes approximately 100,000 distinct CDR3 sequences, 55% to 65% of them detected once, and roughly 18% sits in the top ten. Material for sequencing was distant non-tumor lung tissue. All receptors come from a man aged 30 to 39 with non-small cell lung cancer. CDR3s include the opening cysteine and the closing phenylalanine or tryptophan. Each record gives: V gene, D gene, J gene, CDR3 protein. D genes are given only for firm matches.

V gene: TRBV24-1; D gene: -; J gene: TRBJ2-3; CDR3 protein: CATSDSGTDTQYF
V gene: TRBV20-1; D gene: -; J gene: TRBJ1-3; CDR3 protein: CSAIDHSETGDTIYF
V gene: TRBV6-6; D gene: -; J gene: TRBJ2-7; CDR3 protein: CASSCLQENKQYF
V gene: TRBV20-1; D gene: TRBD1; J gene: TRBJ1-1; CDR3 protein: CSALDHRGNTEAFF
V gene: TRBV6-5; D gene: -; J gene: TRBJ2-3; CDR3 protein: CASNYSGLTQYF
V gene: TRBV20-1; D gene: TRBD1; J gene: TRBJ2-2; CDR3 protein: CSAQGDTREMFF
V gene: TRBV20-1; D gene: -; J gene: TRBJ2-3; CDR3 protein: CSARDGHMADTHYF
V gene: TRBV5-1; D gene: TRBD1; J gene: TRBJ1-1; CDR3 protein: CASSRTGDTEAFF
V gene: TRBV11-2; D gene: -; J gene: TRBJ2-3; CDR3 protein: CASSLDLKPATDTRYF
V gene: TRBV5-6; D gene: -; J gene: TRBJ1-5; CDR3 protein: CASSSDATGEPQHF
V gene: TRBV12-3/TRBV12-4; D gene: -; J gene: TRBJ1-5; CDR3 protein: CASRAQGYNQPQHF
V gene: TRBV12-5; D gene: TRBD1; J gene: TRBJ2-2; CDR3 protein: CASGLTTGGWGELFF
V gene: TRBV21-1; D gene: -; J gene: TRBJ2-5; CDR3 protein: CASRKRGEETQYF
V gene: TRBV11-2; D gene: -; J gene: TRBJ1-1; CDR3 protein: CASRVPSTEAFF
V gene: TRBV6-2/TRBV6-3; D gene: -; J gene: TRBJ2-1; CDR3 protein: CATIRAGGYNDQFF
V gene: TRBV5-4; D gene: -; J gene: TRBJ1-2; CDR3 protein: CAGSPRGYYGYTF
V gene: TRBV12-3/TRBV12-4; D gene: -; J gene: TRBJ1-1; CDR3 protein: CPSSPWVHTEAFF
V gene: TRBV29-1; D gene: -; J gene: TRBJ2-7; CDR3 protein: CSVGGSVYKQYF
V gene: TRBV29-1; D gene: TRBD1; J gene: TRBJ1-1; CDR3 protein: CSGAGQWNTEAFF
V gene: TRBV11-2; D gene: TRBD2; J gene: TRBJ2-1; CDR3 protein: CATSSLQGGTEQFF
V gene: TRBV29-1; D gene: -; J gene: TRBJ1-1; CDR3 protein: CSVWNTLDTEASF
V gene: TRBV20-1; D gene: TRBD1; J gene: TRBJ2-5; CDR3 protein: CNAREQGSETQYF
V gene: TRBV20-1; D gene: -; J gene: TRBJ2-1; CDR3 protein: CSARGGSGGSGEQFF
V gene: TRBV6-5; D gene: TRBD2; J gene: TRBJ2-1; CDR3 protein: CTSSQTSGAYNEQLF
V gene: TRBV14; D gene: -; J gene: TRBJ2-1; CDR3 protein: CASSQDGPRTNEQFF
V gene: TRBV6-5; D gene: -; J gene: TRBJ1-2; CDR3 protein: CASSYGGGSDYDYTF
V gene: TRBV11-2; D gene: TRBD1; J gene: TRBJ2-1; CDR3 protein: CASSLGQGGRNEQFF
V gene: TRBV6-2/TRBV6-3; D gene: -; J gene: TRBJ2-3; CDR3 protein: CANSFRPADTQYF
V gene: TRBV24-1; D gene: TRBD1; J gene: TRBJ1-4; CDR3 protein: CATSDPGQGTEKLFF
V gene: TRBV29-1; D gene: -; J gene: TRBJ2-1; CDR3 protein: CSVRLAVSLNEQIF
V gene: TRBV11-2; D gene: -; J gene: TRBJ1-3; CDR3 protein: CASSVGGTGNTIYF
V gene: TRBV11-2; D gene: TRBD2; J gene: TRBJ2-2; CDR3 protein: CASKQTGGSGEPFF
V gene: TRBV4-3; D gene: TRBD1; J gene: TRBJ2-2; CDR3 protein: CASSEEPGGPSAGELFF
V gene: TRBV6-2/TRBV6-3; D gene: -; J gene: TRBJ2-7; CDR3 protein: CTSNPAGHEQYF
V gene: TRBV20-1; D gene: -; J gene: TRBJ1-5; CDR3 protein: CSARTGSNQPQHF
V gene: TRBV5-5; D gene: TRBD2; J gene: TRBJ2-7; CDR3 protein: CASNLDGGGSYDQYF
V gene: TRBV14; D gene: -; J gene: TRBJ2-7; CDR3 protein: CASSQGDEQYF
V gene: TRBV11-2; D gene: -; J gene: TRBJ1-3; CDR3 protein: CASSLNLGNTIYF
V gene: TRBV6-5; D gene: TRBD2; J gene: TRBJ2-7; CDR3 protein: CASSHTGTSSYEQYF
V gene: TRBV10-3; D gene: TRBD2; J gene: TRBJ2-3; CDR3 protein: CVIRSGATDTQYF
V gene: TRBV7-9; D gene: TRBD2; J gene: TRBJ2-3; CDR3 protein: CASSLVLAGSGDTQYF
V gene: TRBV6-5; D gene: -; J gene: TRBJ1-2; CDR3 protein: CVSNTFLGGGGYTF